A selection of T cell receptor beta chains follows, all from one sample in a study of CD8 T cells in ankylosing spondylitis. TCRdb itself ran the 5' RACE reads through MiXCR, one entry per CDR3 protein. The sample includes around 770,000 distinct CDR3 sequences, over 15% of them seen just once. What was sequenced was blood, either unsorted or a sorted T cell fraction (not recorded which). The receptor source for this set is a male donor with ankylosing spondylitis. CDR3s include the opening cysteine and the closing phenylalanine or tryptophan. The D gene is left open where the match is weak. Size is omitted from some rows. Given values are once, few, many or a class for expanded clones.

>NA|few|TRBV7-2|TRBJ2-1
CASSLERSMGRHEQFF
TGTGCCAGCAGCTTAGAACGGTCGATGGGGAGACATGAGCAGTTCTTC
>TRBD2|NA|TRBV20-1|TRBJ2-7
CSARDTQRDSYEQYF
TGCAGTGCTAGAGATACACAGCGGGACTCCTACGAGCAGTACTTC
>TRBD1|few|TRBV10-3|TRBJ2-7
CAISDGDRPTYEQYF
TGTGCCATCAGTGACGGGGACAGGCCTACCTACGAGCAGTACTTC
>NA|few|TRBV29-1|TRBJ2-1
CSVEEQGQMQFF
TGCAGCGTTGAAGAACAAGGACAGATGCAGTTCTTC
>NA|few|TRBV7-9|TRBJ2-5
CASSLARQFQETQYF
TGTGCCAGCAGCTTAGCACGTCAGTTCCAAGAGACCCAGTACTTC
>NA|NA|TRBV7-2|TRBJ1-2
CASSPGPLGGYTF
TGTGCCAGCAGCCCCGGGCCCCTGGGTGGCTACACCTTC
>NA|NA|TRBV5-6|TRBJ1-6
CASSLEISDNSPLHF
TGTGCCAGCAGCTTGGAGATAAGCGATAATTCACCCCTCCACTTT
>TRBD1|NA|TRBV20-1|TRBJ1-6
CSARPGQGGSPLHF
TGCAGTGCTAGACCGGGACAGGGTGGTTCACCCCTCCACTTT
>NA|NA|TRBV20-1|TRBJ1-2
CSAGTTGSSYGYTF
TGCAGTGCTGGAACCACAGGGTCATCCTATGGCTACACCTTC
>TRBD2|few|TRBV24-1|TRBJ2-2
CATSDLGGSETGELFF
TGTGCCACCAGTGATTTGGGCGGGAGCGAGACCGGGGAGCTGTTTTTT
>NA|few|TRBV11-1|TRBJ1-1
CASSSFTGYSVRNTEAFF
TGTGCCAGCAGCTCCTTTACAGGGTATAGTGTAAGGAACACTGAAGCTTTCTTT
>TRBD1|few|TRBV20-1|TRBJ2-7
CSAGQGSYEQYF
TGCAGTGCGGGACAGGGGTCCTACGAGCAGTACTTC
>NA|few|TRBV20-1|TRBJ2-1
CSASNLRGEQFF
TGCAGTGCCTCGAATCTGAGGGGTGAGCAGTTCTTC
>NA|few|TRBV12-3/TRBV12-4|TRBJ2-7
CASSTAGSPAEQYF
TGTGCCAGCAGCACAGCGGGCTCCCCAGCCGAGCAGTACTTC
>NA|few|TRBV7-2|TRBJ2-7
CASSLALEAAYEQYF
TGTGCCAGCAGCTTAGCGTTGGAGGCGGCCTACGAGCAGTACTTC
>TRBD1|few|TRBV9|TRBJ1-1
CASSAGEGQGLTEAFF
TGTGCCAGCAGCGCCGGGGAGGGACAGGGTCTTACTGAAGCTTTCTTT